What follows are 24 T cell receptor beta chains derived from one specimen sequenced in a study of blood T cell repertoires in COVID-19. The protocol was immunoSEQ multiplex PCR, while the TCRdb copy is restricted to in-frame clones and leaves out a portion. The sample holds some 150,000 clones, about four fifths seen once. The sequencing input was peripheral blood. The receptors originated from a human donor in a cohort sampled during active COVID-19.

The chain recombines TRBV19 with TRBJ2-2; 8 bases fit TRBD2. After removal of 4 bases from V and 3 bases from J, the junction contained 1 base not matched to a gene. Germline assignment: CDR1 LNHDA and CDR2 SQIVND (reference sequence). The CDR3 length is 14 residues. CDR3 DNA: TGTGCCAGTAGTACGGGACTAGACACCGGGGAGCTGTTTTTT. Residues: CASSTGLDTGELFF.

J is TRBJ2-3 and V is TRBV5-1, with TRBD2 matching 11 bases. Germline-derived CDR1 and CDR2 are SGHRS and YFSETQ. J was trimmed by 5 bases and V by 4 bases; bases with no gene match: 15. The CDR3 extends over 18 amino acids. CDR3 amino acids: CASSKSGLAGGGEDTQYF. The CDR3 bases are TGCGCCAGCAGCAAATCCGGTCTAGCGGGGGGCGGGGAAGATACGCAGTATTTT.

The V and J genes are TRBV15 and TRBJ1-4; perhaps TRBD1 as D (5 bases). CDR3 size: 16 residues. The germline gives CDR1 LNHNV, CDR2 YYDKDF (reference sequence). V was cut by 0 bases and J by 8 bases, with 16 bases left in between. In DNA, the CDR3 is TGTGCCACCAGCAGAGATACCTCTCCGGGGGGGGAAAAACTGTTTTTT. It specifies CATSRDTSPGGEKLFF.

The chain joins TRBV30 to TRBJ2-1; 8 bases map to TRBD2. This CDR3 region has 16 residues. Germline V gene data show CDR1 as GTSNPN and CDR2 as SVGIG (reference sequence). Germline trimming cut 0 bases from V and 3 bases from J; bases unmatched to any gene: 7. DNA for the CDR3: TGTGCCTGGAGTGTACCCAGCGGGAGACTCTACAATGAGCAGTTCTTC. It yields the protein CAWSVPSGRLYNEQFF.

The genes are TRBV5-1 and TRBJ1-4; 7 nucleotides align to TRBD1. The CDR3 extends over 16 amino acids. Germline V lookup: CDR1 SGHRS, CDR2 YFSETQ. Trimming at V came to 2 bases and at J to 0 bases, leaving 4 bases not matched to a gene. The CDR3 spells CASSLLQGSTNEKLFF. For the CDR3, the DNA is TGCGCCAGCAGCTTACTACAGGGGTCAACTAATGAAAAACTGTTTTTT.

CDR3 protein: CASSPATGENTIYF. As DNA, the CDR3 is TGTGCCAGCAGTCCTGCCACCGGAGAAAACACCATATATTTT. The chain combines TRBV6-1 with TRBJ1-3; no clear D. Germline CDR1 is MNHNS and CDR2 is SASEGT. The V end was cut by 5 bases, the J end by 6 bases, with 14 bases between. The CDR3 loop spans 14 amino acids.

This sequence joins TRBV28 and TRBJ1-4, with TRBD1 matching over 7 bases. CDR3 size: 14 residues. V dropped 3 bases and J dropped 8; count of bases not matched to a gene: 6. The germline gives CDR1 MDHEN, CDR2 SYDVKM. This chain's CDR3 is CASSFTTGNEKLFF. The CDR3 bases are TGTGCCAGCAGTTTCACGACAGGGAACGAAAAACTGTTTTTT.

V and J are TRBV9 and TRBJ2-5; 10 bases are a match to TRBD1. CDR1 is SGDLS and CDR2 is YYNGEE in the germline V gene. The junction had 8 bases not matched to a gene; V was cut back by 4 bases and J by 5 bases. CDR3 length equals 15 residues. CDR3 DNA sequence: TGTGCCAGCAGCCCTCCGGGACAGGGGTGGGAGACCCAGTACTTC. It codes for CASSPPGQGWETQYF.

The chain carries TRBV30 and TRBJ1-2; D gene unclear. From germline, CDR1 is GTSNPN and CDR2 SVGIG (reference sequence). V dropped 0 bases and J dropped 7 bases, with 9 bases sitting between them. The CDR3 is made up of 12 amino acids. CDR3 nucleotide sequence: TGTGCCTGGAGTGTTAGCCTCCTTGGCTACACCTTC. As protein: CAWSVSLLGYTF.

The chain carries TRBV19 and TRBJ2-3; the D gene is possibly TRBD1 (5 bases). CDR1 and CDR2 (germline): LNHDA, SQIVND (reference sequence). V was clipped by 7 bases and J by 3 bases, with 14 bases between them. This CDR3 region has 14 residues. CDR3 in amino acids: CASTSLGETDTQYF. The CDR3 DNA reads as TGTGCCAGTACCAGCCTAGGGGAAACAGATACGCAGTATTTT.

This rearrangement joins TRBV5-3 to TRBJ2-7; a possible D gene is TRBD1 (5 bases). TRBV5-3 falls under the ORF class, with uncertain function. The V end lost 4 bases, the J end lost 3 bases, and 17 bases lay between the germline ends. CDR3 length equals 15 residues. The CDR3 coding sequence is TGTGCCAGAAGCGCCCAACAGGCCCATGGCTACGAGCAGTACGTC. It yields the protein CARSAQQAHGYEQYV.

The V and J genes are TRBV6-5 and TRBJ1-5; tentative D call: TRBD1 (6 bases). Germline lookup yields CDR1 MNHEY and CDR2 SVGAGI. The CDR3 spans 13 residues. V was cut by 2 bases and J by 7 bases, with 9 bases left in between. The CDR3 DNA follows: TGTGCCAGCAGTTACACAGGGTACCAGCCCCAGCATTTT. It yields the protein CASSYTGYQPQHF.

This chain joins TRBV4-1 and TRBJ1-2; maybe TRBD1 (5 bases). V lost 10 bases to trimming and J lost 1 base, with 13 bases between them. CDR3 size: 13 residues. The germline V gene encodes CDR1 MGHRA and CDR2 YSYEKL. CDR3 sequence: CATSAGVNYGYTF. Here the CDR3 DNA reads TGCGCCACATCGGCGGGGGTTAACTATGGCTACACCTTC.

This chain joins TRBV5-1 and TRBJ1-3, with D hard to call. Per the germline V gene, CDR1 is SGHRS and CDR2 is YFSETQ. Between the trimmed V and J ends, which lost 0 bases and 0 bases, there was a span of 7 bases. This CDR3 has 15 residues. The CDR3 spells CASSLGSGSGNTIYF. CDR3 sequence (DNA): TGCGCCAGCAGCTTGGGCTCAGGCTCTGGAAACACCATATATTTT.

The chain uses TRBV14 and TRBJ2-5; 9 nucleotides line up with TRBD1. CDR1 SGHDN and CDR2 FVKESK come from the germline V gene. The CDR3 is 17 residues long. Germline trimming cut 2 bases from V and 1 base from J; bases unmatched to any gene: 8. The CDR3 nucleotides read TGTGCCAGCAGCCAAATTTTACCACAGGGGGCCCAAGAGACCCAGTACTTC. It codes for CASSQILPQGAQETQYF.

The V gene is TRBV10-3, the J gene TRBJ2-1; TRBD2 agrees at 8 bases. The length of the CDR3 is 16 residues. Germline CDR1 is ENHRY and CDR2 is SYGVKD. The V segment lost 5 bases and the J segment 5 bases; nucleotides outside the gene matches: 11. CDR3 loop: CAISSGSGGLNNEQFF. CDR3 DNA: TGTGCCATCAGTTCCGGAAGCGGGGGACTAAACAATGAGCAGTTCTTC.

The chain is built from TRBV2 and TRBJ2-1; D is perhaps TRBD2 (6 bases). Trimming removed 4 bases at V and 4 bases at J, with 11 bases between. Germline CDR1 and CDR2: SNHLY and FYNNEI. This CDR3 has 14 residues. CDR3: CASSVSSAYNEQFF. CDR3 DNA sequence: TGTGCCAGCAGTGTCTCTAGCGCGTACAATGAGCAGTTCTTC.

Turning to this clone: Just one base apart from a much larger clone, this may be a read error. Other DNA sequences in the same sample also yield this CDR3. In DNA, the CDR3 is TGTGCCAGCAGTGAACAGGGGAATCAGCCCCAGCATTTT. Its translation: CASSEQGNQPQHF. The rearrangement uses TRBV2 and TRBJ1-5; D may be TRBD1 (6 bases). CDR3 length: 13 residues. V was pared by 2 bases and J by 4 bases, with 6 bases between. The germline CDR1 and CDR2 sequences are SNHLY and FYNNEI. Supplemented by reference TRBV2 and TRBJ1-5, the full variable domain reads EPEVTQTPSHQVTQMGQEVILRCVPISNHLYFYWYRQILGQKVEFLVSFYNNEISEKSEIFDDQFSVERPDGSNFTLKIRSTKLEDSAMYFCASSEQGNQPQHFGDGTRLSIL.

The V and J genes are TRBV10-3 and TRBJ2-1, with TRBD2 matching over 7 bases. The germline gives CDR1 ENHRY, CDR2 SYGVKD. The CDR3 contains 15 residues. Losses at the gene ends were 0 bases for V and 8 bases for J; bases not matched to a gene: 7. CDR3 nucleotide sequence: TGTGCCATCAGTGAGTCGGCTAGCGGCGGGGATGAGCAGTTCTTC. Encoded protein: CAISESASGGDEQFF.

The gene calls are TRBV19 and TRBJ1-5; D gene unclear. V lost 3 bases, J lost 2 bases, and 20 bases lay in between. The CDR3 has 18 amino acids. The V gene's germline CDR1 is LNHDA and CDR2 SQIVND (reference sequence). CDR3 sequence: CASSMVYGGAFGNQPQHF. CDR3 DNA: TGTGCCAGTAGTATGGTTTATGGAGGAGCTTTCGGCAATCAGCCCCAGCATTTT.

The chain's CDR3 is CASSEDGTGTGELFF. The CDR3 nucleotides are TGCGCCAGCAGCGAGGACGGGACAGGAACCGGGGAGCTGTTTTTT. The chain has TRBV5-1 and TRBJ2-2, with TRBD1 matching over 8 bases. V lost 4 bases to trimming and J lost 5 bases; unmatched junction nucleotides: 7. Germline V CDR1 and CDR2: SGHRS, YFSETQ. There are 15 residues in the CDR3.

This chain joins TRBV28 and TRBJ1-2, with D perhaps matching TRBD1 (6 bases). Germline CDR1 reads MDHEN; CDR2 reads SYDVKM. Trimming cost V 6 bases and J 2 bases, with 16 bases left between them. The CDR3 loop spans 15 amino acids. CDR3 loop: CASSVRGGANYGYTF. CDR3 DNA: TGTGCCAGCAGCGTTCGGGGGGGGGCGAACTATGGCTACACCTTC.

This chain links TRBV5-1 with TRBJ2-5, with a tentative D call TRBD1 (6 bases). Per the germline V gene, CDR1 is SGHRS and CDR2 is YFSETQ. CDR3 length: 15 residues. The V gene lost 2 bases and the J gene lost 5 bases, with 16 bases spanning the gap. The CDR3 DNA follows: TGCGCCAGCAGCTTATCTGACAGGCCCGCGGAGACCCAGTACTTC. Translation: CASSLSDRPAETQYF.

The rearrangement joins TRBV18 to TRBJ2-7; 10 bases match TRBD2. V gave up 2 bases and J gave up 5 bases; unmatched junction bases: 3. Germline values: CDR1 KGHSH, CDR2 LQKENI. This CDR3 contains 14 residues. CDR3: CASSPSGRAHEQYV. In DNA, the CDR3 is TGTGCCAGCTCACCAAGCGGGAGGGCTCACGAGCAGTACGTC.